The T cell receptor beta chain under discussion was sequenced for a study of blood T cell repertoires in COVID-19. Clones were sequenced by immunoSEQ multiplex PCR, and TCRdb holds only the in-frame ones, with some missing. Of a few hundred thousand clones in the sample, approximately 82% were seen once. Germline CDR1 and CDR2: SGHTA and FQGNSA. This CDR3 comprises 13 residues. The J segment lost 3 bases and the V segment lost 5 bases, leaving 2 bases of the junction unmatched. This receptor was taken from a woman aged 50 to 60 with acute or convalescent COVID-19. The specimen was peripheral blood. The J gene is TRBJ2-3, the V gene TRBV7-2; 7 positions match TRBD1. The DNA of the CDR3 is TGTGCCAGCAGCCGACAGGGAACAGATACGCAGTATTTT. As protein: CASSRQGTDTQYF.